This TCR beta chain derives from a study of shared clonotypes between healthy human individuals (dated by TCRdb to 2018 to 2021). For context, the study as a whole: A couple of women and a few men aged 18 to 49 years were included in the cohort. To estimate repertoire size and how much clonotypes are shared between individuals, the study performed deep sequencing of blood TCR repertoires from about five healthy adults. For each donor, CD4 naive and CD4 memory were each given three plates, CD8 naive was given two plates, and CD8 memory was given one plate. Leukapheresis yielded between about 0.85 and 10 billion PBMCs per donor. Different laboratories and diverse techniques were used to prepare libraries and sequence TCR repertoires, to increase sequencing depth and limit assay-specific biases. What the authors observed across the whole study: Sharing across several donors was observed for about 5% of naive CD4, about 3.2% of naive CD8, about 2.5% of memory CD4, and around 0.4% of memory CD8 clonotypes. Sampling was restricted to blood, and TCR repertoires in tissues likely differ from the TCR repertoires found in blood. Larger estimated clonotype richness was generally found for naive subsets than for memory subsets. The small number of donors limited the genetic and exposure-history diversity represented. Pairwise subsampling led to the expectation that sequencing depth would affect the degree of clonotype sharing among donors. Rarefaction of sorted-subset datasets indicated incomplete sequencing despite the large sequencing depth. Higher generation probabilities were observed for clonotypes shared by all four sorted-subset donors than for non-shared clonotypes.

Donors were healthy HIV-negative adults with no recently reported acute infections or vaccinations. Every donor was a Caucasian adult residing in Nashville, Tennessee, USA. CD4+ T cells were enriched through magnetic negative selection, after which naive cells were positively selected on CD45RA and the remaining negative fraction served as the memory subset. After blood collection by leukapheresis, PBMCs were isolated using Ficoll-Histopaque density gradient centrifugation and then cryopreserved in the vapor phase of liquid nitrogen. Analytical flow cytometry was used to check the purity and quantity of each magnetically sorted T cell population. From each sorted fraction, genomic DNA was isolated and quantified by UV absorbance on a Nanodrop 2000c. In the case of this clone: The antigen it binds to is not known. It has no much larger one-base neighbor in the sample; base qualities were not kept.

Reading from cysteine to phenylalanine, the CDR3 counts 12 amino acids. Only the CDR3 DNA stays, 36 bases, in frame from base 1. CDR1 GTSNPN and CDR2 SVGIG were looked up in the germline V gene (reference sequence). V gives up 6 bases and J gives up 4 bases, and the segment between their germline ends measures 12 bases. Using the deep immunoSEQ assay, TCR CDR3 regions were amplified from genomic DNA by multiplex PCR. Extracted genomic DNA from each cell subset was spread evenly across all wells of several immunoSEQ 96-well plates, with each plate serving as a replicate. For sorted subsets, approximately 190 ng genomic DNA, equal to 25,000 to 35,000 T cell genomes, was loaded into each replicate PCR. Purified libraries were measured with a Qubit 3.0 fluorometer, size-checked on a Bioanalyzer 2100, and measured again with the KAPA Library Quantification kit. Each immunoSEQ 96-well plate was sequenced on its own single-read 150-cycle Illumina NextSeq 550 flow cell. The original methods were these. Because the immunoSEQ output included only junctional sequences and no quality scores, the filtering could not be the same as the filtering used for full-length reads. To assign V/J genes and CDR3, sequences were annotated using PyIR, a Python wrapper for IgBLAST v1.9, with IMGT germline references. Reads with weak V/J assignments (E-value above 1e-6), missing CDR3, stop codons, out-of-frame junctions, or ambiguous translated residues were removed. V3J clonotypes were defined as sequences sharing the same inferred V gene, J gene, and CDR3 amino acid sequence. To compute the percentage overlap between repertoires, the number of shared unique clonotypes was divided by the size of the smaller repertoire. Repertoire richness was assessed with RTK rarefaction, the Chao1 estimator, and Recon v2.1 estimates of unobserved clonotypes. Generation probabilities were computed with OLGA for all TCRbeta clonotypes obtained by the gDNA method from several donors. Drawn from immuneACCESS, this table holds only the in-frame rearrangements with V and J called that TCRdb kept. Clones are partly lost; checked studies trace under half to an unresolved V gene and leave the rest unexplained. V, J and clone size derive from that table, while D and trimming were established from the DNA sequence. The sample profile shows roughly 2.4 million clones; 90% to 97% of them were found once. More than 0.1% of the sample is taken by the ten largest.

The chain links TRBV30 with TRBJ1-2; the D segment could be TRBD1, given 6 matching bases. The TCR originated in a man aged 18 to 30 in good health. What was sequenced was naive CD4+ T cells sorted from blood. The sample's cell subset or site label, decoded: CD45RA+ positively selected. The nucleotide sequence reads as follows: TGTGCCTGCCCACAGGGATTCTATGGCTACACCTTC. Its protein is CACPQGFYGYTF.